Listed below are T cell receptor beta chains from one sample, sequenced in a study of Tregs in tolerant kidney transplant recipients. Some clones are missing from TCRdb's copy, which holds only in-frame ones; the method was immunoSEQ multiplex PCR. Of tens of thousands of clones in the sample, approximately 93% were seen once. The sequences come from CD4+ T cells from blood (PBMCs), collected 12 months after the transplant. Receptor source: a human patient who received a combined kidney and bone marrow transplant. The graft donor may account for some of the T cells. CDR3s include the opening cysteine and the closing phenylalanine or tryptophan. The order of the fields is D gene, clone size, J gene, V gene, CDR3 DNA, CDR3 protein. A D gene is named only where the DNA matches it firmly. Rows give clone size only sometimes, using once, few, many, or a class for an expanded clone.

D: NA; size: NA; J: TRBJ2-3; V: TRBV11-1; DNA: TGTGCCAGCAGCCCGTCAGTCGATACGCAGTATTTT; CDR3: CASSPSVDTQYF
D: TRBD1; size: once; J: TRBJ1-2; V: TRBV6-6; DNA: TGTGCCAGCAGTTACTGGACAGGGACCTATGGCTACACCTTC; CDR3: CASSYWTGTYGYTF
D: TRBD1; size: NA; J: TRBJ1-2; V: TRBV28; DNA: TGTGCCAGCAGTTTAACCCGACAGGGGAGGGGGGGCTACACCTTC; CDR3: CASSLTRQGRGGYTF
D: NA; size: NA; J: TRBJ2-5; V: TRBV4-1; DNA: TGCGCCAGCAGCCAAGGGCTTGCCTCCAAGTACCAAGAGACCCAGTACTTC; CDR3: CASSQGLASKYQETQYF
D: TRBD1; size: NA; J: TRBJ1-1; V: TRBV14; DNA: TGTGCCAGCAGCCAAGGACAGGGCCTGGAAGCTTTCTTT; CDR3: CASSQGQGLEAFF
D: NA; size: NA; J: TRBJ2-5; V: TRBV29-1; DNA: TGCAGCGTTCCCTTCGGTCCCGTTCAAGAGACCCAGTACTTC; CDR3: CSVPFGPVQETQYF
D: TRBD2; size: NA; J: TRBJ2-5; V: TRBV11-3; DNA: TGTGCCAGCAGCTTAATCGGGGGGTTTGAGACCCAGTACTTC; CDR3: CASSLIGGFETQYF
D: NA; size: NA; J: TRBJ2-5; V: TRBV6-5; DNA: TGTGCCAGCAGTTACTCGCCGGTGAGCTCAGAGACCCAGTACTTC; CDR3: CASSYSPVSSETQYF
D: TRBD1; size: NA; J: TRBJ2-7; V: TRBV6-4; DNA: TGTGCCAGAAAACGGGACAGTTTCTACGAGCAGTACTTC; CDR3: CARKRDSFYEQYF
D: NA; size: NA; J: TRBJ1-2; V: TRBV4-1; DNA: TGCGCCAGCAGCCAAGGGGTAGGGGTTTCCCATGGCTACACCTTC; CDR3: CASSQGVGVSHGYTF
D: TRBD1; size: NA; J: TRBJ1-1; V: TRBV7-9; DNA: TGTGCCAGCAGCTTAGGACAGGGAGACACTGAAGCTTTCTTT; CDR3: CASSLGQGDTEAFF
D: NA; size: NA; J: TRBJ1-6; V: TRBV11-2; DNA: TGTGCCAGCAGCTTTTCGGGAGATAATTCCCCCCTCCACTTT; CDR3: CASSFSGDNSPLHF
D: TRBD1; size: NA; J: TRBJ2-7; V: TRBV5-6; DNA: TGTGCCAGCAGCTTGCCGACAGGGGATTTCGCCTCCTACGAGCAGTACTTC; CDR3: CASSLPTGDFASYEQYF
D: TRBD1; size: NA; J: TRBJ1-3; V: TRBV28; DNA: TGTGCCAGCAGGCCGACAGGGAACTCTGGAAACACCATATATTTT; CDR3: CASRPTGNSGNTIYF
D: NA; size: NA; J: TRBJ1-3; V: TRBV10-3; DNA: TGTGCCATCAGTCCGGGGGCTGGAAACACCATATATTTT; CDR3: CAISPGAGNTIYF
D: NA; size: NA; J: TRBJ2-5; V: TRBV9; DNA: TGTGCCAGCAGCCCCATCCTCGGACGGGGACAAGAGACCCAGTACTTC; CDR3: CASSPILGRGQETQYF
D: NA; size: once; J: TRBJ1-4; V: TRBV12-5; DNA: TGTGCTAGTGGGGGGGGAGGAGAAAAACTGTTTTTT; CDR3: CASGGGGEKLFF
D: NA; size: NA; J: TRBJ1-1; V: TRBV5-1; DNA: TGCGCCAGCAGCTTGAAAACAGGGCTGAACACTGAAGCTTTCTTT; CDR3: CASSLKTGLNTEAFF
D: TRBD2; size: NA; J: TRBJ2-3; V: TRBV4-1; DNA: TGCGCCAGCAGCCCTGGACTAGCGGGGGGGACAGATACGCAGTATTTT; CDR3: CASSPGLAGGTDTQYF
D: NA; size: once; J: TRBJ1-1; V: TRBV14; DNA: TGTGCCAGCAGCCAAGAGCCAGGGTACTCTGAAGCTTTCTTT; CDR3: CASSQEPGYSEAFF
D: NA; size: NA; J: TRBJ2-7; V: TRBV11-3; DNA: TGTGCCAGCAGCTTTGGAGGACAGACCTACGAGCAGTACTTC; CDR3: CASSFGGQTYEQYF
D: TRBD2; size: NA; J: TRBJ2-1; V: TRBV18; DNA: TGTGCCAGCTCGACTAGCGGGAGAAATGAGCAGTTCTTC; CDR3: CASSTSGRNEQFF
D: TRBD1; size: NA; J: TRBJ1-5; V: TRBV7-8; DNA: TGTGCCAGCAGCTTACCCGGGACAGGGGGACCGGGCCCGAATCAGCCCCAGCATTTT; CDR3: CASSLPGTGGPGPNQPQHF
D: NA; size: NA; J: TRBJ1-1; V: TRBV29-1; DNA: TGCAGCGTTGAAGGGCCAGGGAAGAACACTGAAGCTTTCTTT; CDR3: CSVEGPGKNTEAFF
D: TRBD2; size: NA; J: TRBJ2-3; V: TRBV14; DNA: TGTGCCAGCAGCCGATTCTTGCTAGCGGGACCCACAGATACGCAGTATTTT; CDR3: CASSRFLLAGPTDTQYF
D: NA; size: once; J: TRBJ2-5; V: TRBV6-5; DNA: TGTGCCAGCAACCCGGCTAGGCGAAACCAAGAGACCCAGTACTTC; CDR3: CASNPARRNQETQYF
D: NA; size: NA; J: TRBJ2-3; V: TRBV7-9; DNA: TGTGCCAGCACCCTTCAGGGAAAGGAGGGTTCGCATACGCAGTATTTT; CDR3: CASTLQGKEGSHTQYF
D: TRBD1; size: NA; J: TRBJ1-1; V: TRBV5-1; DNA: TGCGCCAGCAGCCCTGACCCGGACAGGAAGAACACTGAAGCTTTCTTT; CDR3: CASSPDPDRKNTEAFF
D: NA; size: once; J: TRBJ2-3; V: TRBV5-4; DNA: TGTGCCAGCAGCTTACCTTGGGGCCCAGATACGCAGTATTTT; CDR3: CASSLPWGPDTQYF
D: NA; size: NA; J: TRBJ1-2; V: TRBV2; DNA: TGTGCCAGCACCAGGCAAGGGGTTAACTATGGCTACACCTTC; CDR3: CASTRQGVNYGYTF
D: TRBD2; size: NA; J: TRBJ2-5; V: TRBV4-1; DNA: TGCGCCAGCAGTCGTACGGCGGGGGGTGGGGTAGAGACCCAGTACTTC; CDR3: CASSRTAGGGVETQYF
D: TRBD1; size: NA; J: TRBJ1-6; V: TRBV10-3; DNA: TGTGCCATCAGTGGTACCGGGACAGATAATTCCCCCCTCCACTTT; CDR3: CAISGTGTDNSPLHF
D: TRBD1; size: NA; J: TRBJ2-7; V: TRBV6-6; DNA: TGTGCCAGCAGTGACCCGGGACAGTTCTACGAGCAGTACTTC; CDR3: CASSDPGQFYEQYF
D: NA; size: NA; J: TRBJ1-3; V: TRBV11-2; DNA: TGTGCCAGCAGCTTAGGTTGGGCGGGAAGAGGAAACACCATATATTTT; CDR3: CASSLGWAGRGNTIYF
D: TRBD1; size: NA; J: TRBJ1-2; V: TRBV5-1; DNA: TGCGCCAGCAGCTTATATCCGACGACAGGGAATGGCTACACCTTC; CDR3: CASSLYPTTGNGYTF
D: NA; size: NA; J: TRBJ2-3; V: TRBV27; DNA: TGTGCCAGCAGTTTAGGGCTACCATCCGATACGCAGTATTTT; CDR3: CASSLGLPSDTQYF
D: NA; size: NA; J: TRBJ2-3; V: TRBV6-5; DNA: TGTGCCAGCAGTGCCCGGGGTTGGGCAGATACGCAGTATTTT; CDR3: CASSARGWADTQYF
D: NA; size: NA; J: TRBJ1-6; V: TRBV4-2; DNA: TGTGCCAGCAGCCAAGGCCCCTCAGATTCCCCCCTCCACTTT; CDR3: CASSQGPSDSPLHF
D: NA; size: once; J: TRBJ2-7; V: TRBV27; DNA: TGTGCCAGCAGTTCTCAATCCGGACTCGCCACTTACTTCCAGTACTTC; CDR3: CASSSQSGLATYFQYF
D: TRBD1; size: NA; J: TRBJ1-4; V: TRBV2; DNA: TGTGCCACCAACGACAGGGTAAATGAAAAACTGTTTTTT; CDR3: CATNDRVNEKLFF
D: TRBD2; size: NA; J: TRBJ2-7; V: TRBV5-6; DNA: TGTGCCAGCAGCTCGGGACTAGCGGGCCGGAGGGAGCAGTACTTC; CDR3: CASSSGLAGRREQYF
D: TRBD2; size: NA; J: TRBJ2-1; V: TRBV7-7; DNA: TGTGCCAGCAGCTTGGGACTAGCGGGAATCATCCCGAGCGGTGAGCAGTTCTTC; CDR3: CASSLGLAGIIPSGEQFF
D: TRBD1; size: NA; J: TRBJ2-5; V: TRBV5-1; DNA: TGCGCCAGCAGCCTTACCGGGACAGGCGGGGAGACCCAGTACTTC; CDR3: CASSLTGTGGETQYF